This T cell receptor (beta chain) comes out of a study of CD4+ T cells in melanoma. Study-level points and caveats: A reported correlation linked neoantigen-specific CD4+ T cells to CD8+, macrophage and B cell function. Reportedly, melanoma neoantigen-specific CD4+ T cells showed varied differentiation states.

Germline CDR1 reads SGHTA; CDR2 reads FQGNSA. V trimming: 5 bases; J trimming: 2 bases; junction bases outside the gene matches: 20. This CDR3 spans 19 amino acids. Only in-frame clones appear in the TCRdb table, and some are missing; sequencing was by immunoSEQ multiplex PCR. The repertoire holds around 100,000 clones, with around 92% as singletons. Note on this clone: Its matching antigen is unknown.

V is TRBV7-2 and J is TRBJ2-5; 7 positions agree with TRBD2. This receptor was identified in a human donor with melanoma. The sequencing input was peripheral blood. In DNA, the CDR3 is TGTGCCAGCAGCCCCCAGATTAGAGGTACTAGCGAGCGACAAGAGACCCAGTACTTC. It specifies CASSPQIRGTSERQETQYF.